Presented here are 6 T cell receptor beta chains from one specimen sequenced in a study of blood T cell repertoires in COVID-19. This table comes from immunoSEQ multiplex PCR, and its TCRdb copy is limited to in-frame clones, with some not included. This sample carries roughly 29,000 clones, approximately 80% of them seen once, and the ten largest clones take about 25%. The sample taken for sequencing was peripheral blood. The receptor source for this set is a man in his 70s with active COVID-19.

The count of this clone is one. The CDR3 coding sequence is TGTGCCAGCAGCTTTTCTAGAACCACAATTGGCTACACCTTC. Amino acid sequence: CASSFSRTTIGYTF. V and J are TRBV7-9 and TRBJ1-2; no firm D call. CDR3 length equals 14 residues. Germline CDR1 SEHNR, CDR2 FQNEAQ (reference sequence). With 3 bases removed from V and 7 bases from J, the gap between germline ends came to 15 bases.

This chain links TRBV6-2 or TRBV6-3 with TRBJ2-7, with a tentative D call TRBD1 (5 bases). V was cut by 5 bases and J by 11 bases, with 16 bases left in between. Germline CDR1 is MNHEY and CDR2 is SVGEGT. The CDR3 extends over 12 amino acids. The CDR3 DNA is TGTGCCAGCAGTAAGAAGACAGTGATCGAGTACTTC. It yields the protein CASSKKTVIEYF.

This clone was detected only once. This chain's CDR3 is CASSFGRVTDTQYF. CDR3 in DNA: TGCGCCAGCAGCTTCGGCAGGGTCACAGATACGCAGTATTTT. This sequence joins TRBV5-1 and TRBJ2-3; D perhaps matches TRBD1 (5 bases). The length of the CDR3 is 14 residues. The V and J ends lost 2 bases and 2 bases respectively, with 9 bases between them. Per the germline V gene, CDR1 is SGHRS and CDR2 is YFSETQ.

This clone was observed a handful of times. The CDR3 coding sequence is TGTGCCAGCAGAAGGACAGGGGAAGGGTACGAGCAGTACTTC. It translates to CASRRTGEGYEQYF. V and J are TRBV27 and TRBJ2-7, with 9 bases matching TRBD1. J gave up 4 bases and V 6 bases, and 7 bases lay outside the gene matches. The CDR3 is 14 residues long. The germline V gene has CDR1 MNHEY and CDR2 SMNVEV (reference sequence).

This chain's CDR3 is CATSRESKGNYEQYF. Written as DNA, the CDR3 is TGTGCCACCAGCAGAGAATCTAAGGGGAACTACGAGCAGTACTTC. The V and J genes are TRBV15 and TRBJ2-7, with D possibly being TRBD1 (5 bases). Germline V gene data show CDR1 as LNHNV and CDR2 as YYDKDF (reference sequence). The CDR3 consists of 15 residues. The V and J ends lost 0 bases and 3 bases respectively, with 12 bases between them.

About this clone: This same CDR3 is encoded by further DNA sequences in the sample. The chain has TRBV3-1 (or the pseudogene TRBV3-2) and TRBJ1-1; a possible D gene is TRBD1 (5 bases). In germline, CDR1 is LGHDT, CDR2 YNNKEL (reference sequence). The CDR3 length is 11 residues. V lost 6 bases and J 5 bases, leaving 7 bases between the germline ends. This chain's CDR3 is CASRGGTEAFF. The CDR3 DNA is TGTGCCAGCAGGGGGGGAACTGAAGCTTTCTTT.